This T cell receptor (beta chain) was found in a study of cytomegalovirus exposure and HLA in healthy donors. V dropped 10 bases and J dropped 3 bases, with 13 bases sitting between them. Looked up from germline, CDR1 is SGHVS and CDR2 is FQNEAQ. The CDR3 length is 13 residues. Profiling relied on immunoSEQ multiplex PCR, and the TCRdb table lists in-frame clones only, not all of them. The sample holds 100,000 or so clones, about 85% seen once. Donors came from a validation cohort of over 100 subjects, distinct from the first 666-subject cohort. Study findings and constraints: Through in vitro validation, three CMV-associated chains were shown to be specific for CMV antigens. According to reports, the classifier identified cytomegalovirus status with high specificity and sensitivity.

To note about this clone: The antigen is not known.

The chain combines TRBV7-8 with TRBJ2-1; a weak D match, TRBD2 (7 bases). This receptor was identified in a man aged 18-30 years in good health and CMV-seropositive. Sequencing used PBMCs. In DNA form, the CDR3 reads TGTGCCATAGGGGGGGCAGGCTACAATGAGCAGTTCTTC. This gives the protein CAIGGAGYNEQFF. The full variable domain, completed using reference TRBV7-8 and TRBJ2-1, is GAGVSQSPRYKVAKRGQDVALRCDPISGHVSLFWYQQALGQGPEFLTYFQNEAQLDKSGLPSDRFFAERPEGSVSTLKIQRTQQEDSAVYLCAIGGAGYNEQFFGPGTRLTVL.